This TCR beta chain was sequenced during a study of shared clonotypes between healthy human individuals. Sequencing used immunoSEQ multiplex PCR; TCRdb keeps in-frame clones, though not all of them. Among around 1 million clones listed, over 60% were seen once. There are 15 residues in the CDR3. Looked up from germline, CDR1 is SGHNT and CDR2 is YYREEE (reference sequence). The ends lost 4 bases at V and 4 bases at J; junction bases unmatched: 7. Material for sequencing was memory CD4+ T cells sorted from blood. The subset: CD45RA-negative fraction. This TCR came from a man between 18 and 29 years old in good health. This chain connects TRBV5-4 to TRBJ2-7; TRBD1 aligns across 11 bases. The DNA for the CDR3 is TGTGCCAGCAGCATAACCGGACAGGGGGCTTACGAGCAGTACTTC. This sequence encodes CASSITGQGAYEQYF.